Following are 10 T cell receptor beta chains from one sample sequenced in a study of CD8 T cells in Susac syndrome. With random hexamers, reverse transcription was performed on about 0.5 to 1 ug of RNA. MiXCR was run by TCRdb on the immunoSEQ multiplex PCR reads, yielding one entry per CDR3 protein. The sample shows almost 450,000 distinct CDR3 sequences, 85% to 90% of them seen only once. Sequenced input: CD8+ T cells from PBMCs. These receptor sequences come from a human donor with multiple sclerosis.

V and J are TRBV19 and TRBJ1-5; 8 nucleotides align to TRBD1. This CDR3 comprises 16 residues. Per the germline V gene, CDR1 is LNHDA and CDR2 is SQIVND (reference sequence). The V and J ends lost 4 bases and 4 bases, in that order; junction bases with no gene match: 9. The CDR3 loop reads CASSNTRDRRNQPQHF. The CDR3 DNA sequence: TGTGCCAGTAGTAATACCCGGGACAGGAGGAATCAGCCCCAGCATTTT.

V is TRBV12-3 or TRBV12-4 and J is TRBJ2-1, with D possibly TRBD2 on 5 matching bases. The CDR3 is made up of 17 amino acids. Between the trimmed V and J ends, which lost 5 bases and 8 bases, there was a span of 25 bases. CDR3 protein: CASSTPGKIFYIDEQFF. CDR3 in DNA: TGTGCCAGCAGTACCCCGGGAAAAATTTTTTATATTGATGAGCAGTTCTTC.

This sequence joins TRBV27 and TRBJ1-5, with D hard to call. In germline, CDR1 is MNHEY, CDR2 SMNVEV (reference sequence). The CDR3 totals 14 residues. V lost 7 bases, J lost 9 bases, and 19 bases lay in between. CDR3 DNA: TGTGCCAGCAAAGAGGGTAAGAAGGTTGCGCCCCAGCATTTT. This encodes CASKEGKKVAPQHF.

V usage is TRBV12-5 and J usage is TRBJ2-7; no definite D call. Trimming pared 3 bases from V and 2 bases from J, leaving 17 bases between. The CDR3 extends over 16 amino acids. Germline-derived CDR1 and CDR2 are LGHNT and FRNRAP. CDR3 protein: CASGLTDPTRTYEQYF. CDR3 bases: TGTGCTAGTGGTTTAACGGACCCGACGCGAACCTACGAGCAGTACTTC.

This clonotype was recorded once. The rearrangement joins TRBV7-8 to TRBJ2-7; D is ambiguous. V lost 0 bases, J lost 2 bases, and 8 bases lay in between. The CDR3 is made up of 14 amino acids. Germline V gene data show CDR1 as SGHVS and CDR2 as FQNEAQ. The CDR3 sequence is CASSLAQYPYEQYF. The CDR3 DNA is TGTGCCAGCAGCTTAGCCCAGTACCCCTACGAGCAGTACTTC.

This clonotype was seen once. The chain combines TRBV7-9 with TRBJ2-2; the D gene is possibly TRBD2 (5 bases). Trimming stripped 1 base from V and 6 bases from J, with 12 bases between. Germline values: CDR1 SEHNR, CDR2 FQNEAQ (reference sequence). This CDR3 has 15 residues. The CDR3 nucleotides are TGTGCCAGCAGCTTAGACGCGGGTCACCCCGGGGAGCTGTTTTTT. Protein product: CASSLDAGHPGELFF.

DNA of the CDR3: TGCGCCAGCAGCACAACCACAGCTTACACTGAAGCTTTCTTT. This codes for CASSTTTAYTEAFF. J is TRBJ1-1 and V is TRBV4-1; D is uncertain. The germline V gene has CDR1 MGHRA and CDR2 YSYEKL. The ends were cut back, 5 bases at V and 3 bases at J, with 13 bases in the middle. The CDR3 length is 14 residues.

The chain combines TRBV30 with TRBJ1-1; a weak D match, TRBD1 (6 bases). The CDR3 extends over 14 amino acids. CDR1 and CDR2 from the germline V gene are GTSNPN and SVGIG (reference sequence). V dropped 2 bases and J dropped 0 bases, with 10 bases sitting between them. CDR3 DNA sequence: TGTGCCTGGAGTTGGACAGATATGAACACTGAAGCTTTCTTT. Its protein is CAWSWTDMNTEAFF.

The chain carries TRBV19 and TRBJ2-7; D gene unclear. The ends were cut back, 0 bases at V and 2 bases at J, with 14 bases in the middle. The CDR3 contains 16 residues. Per the germline V gene, CDR1 is LNHDA and CDR2 is SQIVND (reference sequence). CDR3 in amino acids: CASSIDATTYTYEQYF. Here the CDR3 DNA reads TGTGCCAGTAGTATAGATGCGACAACGTATACCTACGAGCAGTACTTC.

The CDR3 DNA reads TGTGCCAGTACTTGGAGCCAAGGGAGCAATCAGCCCCAGCATTTT. Its translation is CASTWSQGSNQPQHF. The chain carries TRBV19 and TRBJ1-5; no clear D gene. CDR3 size: 15 residues. CDR1 is LNHDA, CDR2 SQIVND, per germline (reference sequence). Trimming removed 7 bases at V and 1 base at J, with 14 bases between.